The sequence of this T cell receptor beta chain was determined in a study of identical twins. This CDR3 is 14 amino acids long. The germline V gene encodes CDR1 DFQATT and CDR2 SNEGSKA (reference sequence). Trimming cost V 5 bases and J 1 base, with 11 bases left between them. This clonotype was recorded a few times. What it binds is not known. Study-wide results and caveats: In zero-insertion analyses, partial confounding could arise from invariant MAIT and iNKT cells.

TCRdb re-called the 5' RACE reads with MiXCR, one entry per CDR3 protein. The repertoire holds more than 400,000 distinct CDR3 sequences, roughly 15% seen once, with around 0.48% in the top ten. This sample also appeared in a second study, on yellow fever vaccine responses in identical twins.

This clonotype originated in a woman younger than 35 in good health. The sample comprised CD4+ T cells sorted from blood. The V call is TRBV20-1, the J call TRBJ2-2; D perhaps matches TRBD2 (6 bases). This chain's CDR3 is CSAGGVKNTGELFF. The CDR3 DNA sequence: TGCAGTGCTGGCGGGGTTAAGAACACCGGGGAGCTGTTTTTT.